The T cell receptor beta chain under discussion was sequenced for a study of blood T cell repertoires in COVID-19. About the research overall: PBMCs, B-cell-depleted T cells, or T cells were the source of the cDNA or gDNA that made up the material.

The CDR3 runs 16 residues. V lost 3 bases and J lost 2; bases outside the gene matches: 7. From germline, CDR1 is KGHSH and CDR2 LQKENI. The data were produced by immunoSEQ multiplex PCR, yet TCRdb's version contains in-frame clones alone and is incomplete. The profile shows 75,000 or so clones, 88% of them singletons. The specimen sequenced was peripheral blood. V and J are TRBV18 and TRBJ2-1; TRBD1 agrees at 7 bases. This receptor was taken from a man between 65 and 79 years old with acute or convalescent COVID-19. The CDR3 spells CASSPTRDRTYNEQFF. The CDR3 nucleotides are TGTGCCAGCTCACCGACCCGGGACAGAACCTACAATGAGCAGTTCTTC.